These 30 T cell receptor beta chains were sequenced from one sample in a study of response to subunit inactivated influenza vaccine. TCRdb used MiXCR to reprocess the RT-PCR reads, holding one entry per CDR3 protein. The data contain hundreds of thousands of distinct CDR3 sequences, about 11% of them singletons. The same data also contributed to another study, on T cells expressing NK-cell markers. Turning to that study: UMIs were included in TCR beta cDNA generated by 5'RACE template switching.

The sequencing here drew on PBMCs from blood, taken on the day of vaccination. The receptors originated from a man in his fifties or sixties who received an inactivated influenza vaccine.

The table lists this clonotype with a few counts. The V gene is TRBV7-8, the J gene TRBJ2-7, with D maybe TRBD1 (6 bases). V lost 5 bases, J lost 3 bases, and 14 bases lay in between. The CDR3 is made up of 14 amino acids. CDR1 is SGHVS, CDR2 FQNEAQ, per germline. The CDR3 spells CASSTWTVGYEQYF. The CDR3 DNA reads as TGTGCCAGCAGCACCTGGACAGTCGGCTACGAGCAGTACTTC.

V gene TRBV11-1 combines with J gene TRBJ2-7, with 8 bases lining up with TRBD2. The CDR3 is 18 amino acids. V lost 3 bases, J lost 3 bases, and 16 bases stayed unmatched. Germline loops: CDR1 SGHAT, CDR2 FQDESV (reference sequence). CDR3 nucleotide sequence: TGTGCCAGCAGCTTTTCGAGCGGGAGCTTAACCAAAAACTACGAGCAGTACTTC. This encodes CASSFSSGSLTKNYEQYF.

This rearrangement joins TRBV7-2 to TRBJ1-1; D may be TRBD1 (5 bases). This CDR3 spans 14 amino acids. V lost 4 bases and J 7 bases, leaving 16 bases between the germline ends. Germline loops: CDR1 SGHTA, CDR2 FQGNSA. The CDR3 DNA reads TGTGCCAGCAGCTCGCGGGACTCTAAAAATGAAGCTTTCTTT. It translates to CASSSRDSKNEAFF.

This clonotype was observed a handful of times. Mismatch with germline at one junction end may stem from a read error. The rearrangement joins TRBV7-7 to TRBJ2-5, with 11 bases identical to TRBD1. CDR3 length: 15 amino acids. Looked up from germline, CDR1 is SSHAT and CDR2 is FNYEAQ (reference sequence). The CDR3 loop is CASSQDRGLGETQYF. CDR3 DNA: TGTGCTAGCAGCCAGGACAGGGGGCTAGGAGAGACCCAGTACTTC.

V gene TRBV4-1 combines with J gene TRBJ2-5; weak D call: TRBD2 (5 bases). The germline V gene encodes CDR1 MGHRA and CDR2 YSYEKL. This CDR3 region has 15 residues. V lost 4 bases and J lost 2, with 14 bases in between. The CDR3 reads CASSPTPTIQETQYF. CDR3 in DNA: TGCGCCAGCAGCCCGACACCGACTATTCAAGAGACCCAGTACTTC.

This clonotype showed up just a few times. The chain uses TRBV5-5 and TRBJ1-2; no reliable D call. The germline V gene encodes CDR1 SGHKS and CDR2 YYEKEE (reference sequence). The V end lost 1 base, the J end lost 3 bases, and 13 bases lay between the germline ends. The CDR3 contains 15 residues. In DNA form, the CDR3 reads TGTGCCAGCAGCTTGTTGGAAGTCCCTCACTATGGCTACACCTTC. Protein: CASSLLEVPHYGYTF.

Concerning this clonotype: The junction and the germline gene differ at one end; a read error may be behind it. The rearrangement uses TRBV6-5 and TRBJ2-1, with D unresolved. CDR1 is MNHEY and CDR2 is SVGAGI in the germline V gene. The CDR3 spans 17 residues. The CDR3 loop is CASSHSILAASYNEQFF. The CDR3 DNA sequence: TGTGCCAGCAGTCACTCGATTTTGGCGGCTTCCTACAATGAGCAGTTCTTC.

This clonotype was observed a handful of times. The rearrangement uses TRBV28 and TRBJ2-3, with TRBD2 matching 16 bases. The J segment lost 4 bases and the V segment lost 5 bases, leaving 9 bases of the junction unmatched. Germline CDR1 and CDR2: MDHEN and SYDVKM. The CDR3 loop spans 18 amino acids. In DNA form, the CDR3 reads TGTGCCAGCAGTACCCGGGGACTAGCGGGAGGGCGTCCAGATACGCAGTATTTT. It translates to CASSTRGLAGGRPDTQYF.

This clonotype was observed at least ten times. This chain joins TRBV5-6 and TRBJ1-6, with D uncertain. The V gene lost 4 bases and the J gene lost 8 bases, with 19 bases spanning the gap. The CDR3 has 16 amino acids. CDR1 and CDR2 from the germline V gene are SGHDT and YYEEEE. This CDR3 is CASSPRAAVLDSPLHF. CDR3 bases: TGTGCCAGCAGCCCCCGGGCCGCGGTTTTGGATTCACCCCTCCACTTT.

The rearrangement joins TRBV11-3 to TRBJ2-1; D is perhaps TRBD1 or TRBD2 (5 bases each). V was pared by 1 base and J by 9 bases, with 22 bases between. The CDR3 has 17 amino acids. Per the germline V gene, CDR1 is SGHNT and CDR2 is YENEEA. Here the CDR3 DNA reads TGTGCCAGCAGCTTAGGGGGGTGGGGCCGTCCGTTAGGTGAGCAGTTCTTC. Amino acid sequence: CASSLGGWGRPLGEQFF.

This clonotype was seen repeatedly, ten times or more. CDR3 region: CSVEDVGGSGNTIYF. DNA for the CDR3: TGCAGCGTTGAAGATGTTGGGGGCTCTGGAAACACCATATATTTT. V usage is TRBV29-1 and J usage is TRBJ1-3; a possible D gene is TRBD1 (5 bases). V lost 0 bases and J lost 0, with 9 bases in between. Germline V gene lookup returns CDR1 SQVTM and CDR2 ANQGSEA. The CDR3 runs 15 residues.

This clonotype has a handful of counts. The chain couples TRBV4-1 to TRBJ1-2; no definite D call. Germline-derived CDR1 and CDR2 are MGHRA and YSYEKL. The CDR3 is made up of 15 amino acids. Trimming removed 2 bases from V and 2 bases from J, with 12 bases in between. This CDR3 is CASSQTTAENYGYTF. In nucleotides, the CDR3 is TGCGCCAGCAGCCAAACTACGGCCGAGAACTATGGCTACACCTTC.

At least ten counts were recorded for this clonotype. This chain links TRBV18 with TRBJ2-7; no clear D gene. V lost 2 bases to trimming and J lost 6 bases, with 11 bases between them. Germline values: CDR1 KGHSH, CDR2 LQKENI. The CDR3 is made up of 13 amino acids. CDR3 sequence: CASSPSFEVEQYF. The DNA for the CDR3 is TGTGCCAGCTCACCATCGTTCGAGGTCGAGCAGTACTTC.

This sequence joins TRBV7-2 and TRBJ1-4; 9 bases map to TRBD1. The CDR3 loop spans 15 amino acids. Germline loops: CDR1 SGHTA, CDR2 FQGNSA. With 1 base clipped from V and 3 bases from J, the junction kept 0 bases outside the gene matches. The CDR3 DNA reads TGTGCCAGCAGCTTAGGGGACAGGGCTAATGAAAAACTGTTTTTT. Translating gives CASSLGDRANEKLFF.

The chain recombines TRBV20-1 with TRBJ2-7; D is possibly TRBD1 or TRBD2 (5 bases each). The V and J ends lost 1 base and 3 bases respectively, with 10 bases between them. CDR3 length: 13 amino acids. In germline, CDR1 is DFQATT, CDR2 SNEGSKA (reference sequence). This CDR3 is CSARAGTNYEQYF. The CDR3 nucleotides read TGCAGTGCTAGAGCCGGGACCAACTACGAGCAGTACTTC.

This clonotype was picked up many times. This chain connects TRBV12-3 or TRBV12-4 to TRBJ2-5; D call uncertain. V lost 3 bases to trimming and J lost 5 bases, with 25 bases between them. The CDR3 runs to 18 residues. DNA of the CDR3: TGTGCCAGCAGTTTTGGATACGGGCTGACCGTGGCTGTGGAGACCCAGTACTTC. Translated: CASSFGYGLTVAVETQYF.

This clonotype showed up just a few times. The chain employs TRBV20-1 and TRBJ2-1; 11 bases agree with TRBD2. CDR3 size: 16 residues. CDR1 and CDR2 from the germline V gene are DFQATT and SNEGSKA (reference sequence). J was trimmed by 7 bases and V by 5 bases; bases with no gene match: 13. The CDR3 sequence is CSAPLAGGSGDNEQFF. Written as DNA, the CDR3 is TGCAGTGCTCCCCTAGCGGGAGGAAGCGGAGATAATGAGCAGTTCTTC.

The CDR3 sequence: CSARDTGGNIQYF. The CDR3 DNA follows: TGCAGTGCTAGAGACACGGGCGGAAACATTCAGTACTTC. The rearrangement links TRBV20-1 to TRBJ2-4; D uncertain. Between the trimmed V and J ends, which lost 0 bases and 6 bases, there was a span of 9 bases. The CDR3 contains 13 residues. The germline CDR1 and CDR2 sequences are DFQATT and SNEGSKA (reference sequence).

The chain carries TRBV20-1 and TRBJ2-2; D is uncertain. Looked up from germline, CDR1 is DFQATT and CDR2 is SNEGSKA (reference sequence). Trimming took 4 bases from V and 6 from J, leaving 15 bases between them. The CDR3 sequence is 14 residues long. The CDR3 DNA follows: TGCAGTGCTACGGATGGCTACCAGGCCGGGGAGCTGTTTTTT. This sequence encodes CSATDGYQAGELFF.

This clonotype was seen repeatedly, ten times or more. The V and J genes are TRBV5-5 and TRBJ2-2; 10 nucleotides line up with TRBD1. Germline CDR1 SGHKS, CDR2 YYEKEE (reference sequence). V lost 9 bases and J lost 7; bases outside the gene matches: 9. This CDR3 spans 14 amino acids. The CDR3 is CATHRDRGFGELFF. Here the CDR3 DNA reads TGTGCCACCCACCGGGACAGGGGTTTCGGGGAGCTGTTTTTT.

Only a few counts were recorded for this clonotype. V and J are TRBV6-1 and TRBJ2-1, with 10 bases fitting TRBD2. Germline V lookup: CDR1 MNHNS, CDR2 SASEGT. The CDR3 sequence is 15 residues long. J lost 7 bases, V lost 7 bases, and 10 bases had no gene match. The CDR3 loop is CASTKAGTSENEQFF. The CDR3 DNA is TGTGCCAGCACCAAGGCCGGGACTAGCGAGAATGAGCAGTTCTTC.

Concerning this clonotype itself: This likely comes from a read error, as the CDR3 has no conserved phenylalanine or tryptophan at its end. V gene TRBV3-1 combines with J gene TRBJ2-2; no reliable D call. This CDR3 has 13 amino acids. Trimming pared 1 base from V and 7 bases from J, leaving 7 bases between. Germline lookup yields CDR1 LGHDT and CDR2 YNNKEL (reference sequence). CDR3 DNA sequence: TGTGCCAGCAGCCAAGGGGGTGGCGGGGAGCTGTTTCTT. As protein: CASSQGGGGELFL.

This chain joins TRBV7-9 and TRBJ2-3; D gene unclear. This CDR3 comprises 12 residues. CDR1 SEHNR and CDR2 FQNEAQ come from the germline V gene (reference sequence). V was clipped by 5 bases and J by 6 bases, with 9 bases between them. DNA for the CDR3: TGTGCCAGCAGCCCAGACCTTGATACGCAGTATTTT. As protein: CASSPDLDTQYF.

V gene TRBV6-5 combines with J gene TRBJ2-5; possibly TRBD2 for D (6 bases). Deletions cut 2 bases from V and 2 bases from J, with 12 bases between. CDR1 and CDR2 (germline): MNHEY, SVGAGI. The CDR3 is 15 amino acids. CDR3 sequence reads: CASSYMAGRQETQYF. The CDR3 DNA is TGTGCCAGCAGTTACATGGCGGGAAGGCAAGAGACCCAGTACTTC.

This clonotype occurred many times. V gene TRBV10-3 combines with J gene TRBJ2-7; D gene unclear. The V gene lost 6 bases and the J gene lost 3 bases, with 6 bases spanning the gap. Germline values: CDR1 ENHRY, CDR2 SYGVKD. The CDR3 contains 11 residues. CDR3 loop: CAISGRYEQYF. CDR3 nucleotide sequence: TGTGCCATCAGCGGCCGCTACGAGCAGTACTTC.

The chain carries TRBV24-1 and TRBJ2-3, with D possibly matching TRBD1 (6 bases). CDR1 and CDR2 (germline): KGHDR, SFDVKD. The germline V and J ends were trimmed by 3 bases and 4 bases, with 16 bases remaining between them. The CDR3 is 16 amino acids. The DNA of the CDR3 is TGTGCCACCAGTGATCCTGGGACACCCGGGCCAGATACGCAGTATTTT. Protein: CATSDPGTPGPDTQYF.

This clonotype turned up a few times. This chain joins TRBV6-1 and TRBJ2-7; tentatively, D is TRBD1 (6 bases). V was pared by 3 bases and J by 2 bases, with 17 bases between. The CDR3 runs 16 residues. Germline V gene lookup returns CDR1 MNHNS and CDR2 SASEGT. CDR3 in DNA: TGTGCCAGCAGTGATAGTTTCAGGGGTAAACCCTACGAGCAGTACTTC. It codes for CASSDSFRGKPYEQYF.

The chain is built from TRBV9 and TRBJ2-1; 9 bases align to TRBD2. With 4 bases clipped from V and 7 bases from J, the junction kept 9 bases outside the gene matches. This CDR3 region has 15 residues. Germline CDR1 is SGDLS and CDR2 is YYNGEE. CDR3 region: CASSWTSAFGNEQFF. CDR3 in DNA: TGTGCCAGCAGCTGGACTAGCGCGTTTGGTAATGAGCAGTTCTTC.

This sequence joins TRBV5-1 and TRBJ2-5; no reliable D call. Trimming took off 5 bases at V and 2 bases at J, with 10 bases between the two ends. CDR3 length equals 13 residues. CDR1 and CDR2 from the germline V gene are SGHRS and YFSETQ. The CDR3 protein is CASSTPGQETQYF. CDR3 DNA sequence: TGCGCCAGCAGTACCCCCGGGCAAGAGACCCAGTACTTC. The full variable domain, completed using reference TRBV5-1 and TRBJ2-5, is KAGVTQTPRYLIKTRGQQVTLSCSPISGHRSVSWYQQTPGQGLQFLFEYFSETQRNKGNFPGRFSGRQFSNSRSEMNVSTLELGDSALYLCASSTPGQETQYFGPGTRLLVL.

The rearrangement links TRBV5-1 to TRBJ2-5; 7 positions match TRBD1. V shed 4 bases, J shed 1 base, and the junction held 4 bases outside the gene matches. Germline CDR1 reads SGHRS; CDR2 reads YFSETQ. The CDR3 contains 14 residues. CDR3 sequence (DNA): TGCGCCAGCAGCAGGGACAGACTCCAAGAGACCCAGTACTTC. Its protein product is CASSRDRLQETQYF. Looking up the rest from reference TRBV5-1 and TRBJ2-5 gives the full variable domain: KAGVTQTPRYLIKTRGQQVTLSCSPISGHRSVSWYQQTPGQGLQFLFEYFSETQRNKGNFPGRFSGRQFSNSRSEMNVSTLELGDSALYLCASSRDRLQETQYFGPGTRLLVL.